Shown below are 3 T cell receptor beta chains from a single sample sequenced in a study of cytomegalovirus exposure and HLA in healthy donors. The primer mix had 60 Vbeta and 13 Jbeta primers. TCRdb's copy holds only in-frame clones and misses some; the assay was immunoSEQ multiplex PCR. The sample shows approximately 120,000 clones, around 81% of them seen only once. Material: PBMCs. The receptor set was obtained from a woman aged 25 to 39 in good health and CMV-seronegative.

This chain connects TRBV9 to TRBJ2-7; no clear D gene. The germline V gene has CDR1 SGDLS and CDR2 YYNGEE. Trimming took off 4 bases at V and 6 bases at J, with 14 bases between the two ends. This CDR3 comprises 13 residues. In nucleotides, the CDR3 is TGTGCCAGCAGCCCTCAGACTCCGGGCGAGCAGTACTTC. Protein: CASSPQTPGEQYF.

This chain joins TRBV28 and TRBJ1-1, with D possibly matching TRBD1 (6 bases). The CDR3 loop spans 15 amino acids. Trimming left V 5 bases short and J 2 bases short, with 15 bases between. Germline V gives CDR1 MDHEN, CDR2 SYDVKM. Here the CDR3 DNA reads TGTGCCAGCAGTCCCAGGGGCGCGGGTAACACTGAAGCTTTCTTT. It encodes CASSPRGAGNTEAFF.

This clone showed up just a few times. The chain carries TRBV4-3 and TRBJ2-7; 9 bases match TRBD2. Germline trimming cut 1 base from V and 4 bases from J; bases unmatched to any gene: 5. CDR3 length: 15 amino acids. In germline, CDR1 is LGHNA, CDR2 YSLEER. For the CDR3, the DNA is TGCGCCAGCAGCCAAGCATCTAGCGGGAAATACGAGCAGTACTTC. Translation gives CASSQASSGKYEQYF.